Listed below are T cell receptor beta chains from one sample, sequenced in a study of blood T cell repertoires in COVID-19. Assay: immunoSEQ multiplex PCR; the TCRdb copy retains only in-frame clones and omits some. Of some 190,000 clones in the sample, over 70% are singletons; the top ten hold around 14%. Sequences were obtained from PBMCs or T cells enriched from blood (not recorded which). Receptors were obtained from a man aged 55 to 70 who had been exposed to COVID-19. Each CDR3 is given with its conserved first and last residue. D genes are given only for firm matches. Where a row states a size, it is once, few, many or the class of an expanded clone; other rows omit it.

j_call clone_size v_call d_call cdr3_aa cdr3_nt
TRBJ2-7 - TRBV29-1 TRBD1 CSVEGLGQGMNEQYF TGCAGCGTTGAAGGATTAGGACAGGGTATGAACGAGCAGTACTTC
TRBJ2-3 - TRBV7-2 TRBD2 CASSLVAGGLADTQYF TGTGCCAGCAGCTTAGTGGCGGGAGGGTTGGCAGATACGCAGTATTTT
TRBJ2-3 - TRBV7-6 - CASSLRELRADTQYF TGTGCCAGCAGCTTAAGGGAGTTGAGGGCAGATACGCAGTATTTT
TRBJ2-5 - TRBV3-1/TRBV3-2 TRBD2 CASSQDRGGRFQETQYF TGTGCCAGCAGCCAAGATCGGGGCGGGAGATTCCAAGAGACCCAGTACTTC
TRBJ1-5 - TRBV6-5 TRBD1 CASSYSRQGGQPQHF TGTGCCAGCAGTTACTCGAGACAGGGTGGACAGCCCCAGCATTTT
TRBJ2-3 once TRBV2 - CASSETDTQYF TGTGCCAGCAGCGAGACAGATACGCAGTATTTT
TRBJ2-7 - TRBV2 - CASSVQGYEQYF TGTGCCAGCAGCGTACAGGGATACGAGCAGTACTTC
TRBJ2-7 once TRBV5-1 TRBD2 CASSLDASGFSYEQYF TGCGCCAGCAGCTTGGATGCTAGCGGCTTCTCCTACGAGCAGTACTTC
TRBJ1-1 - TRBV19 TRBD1 CASNRGRNTEAFF TGTGCCAGTAACAGGGGTAGGAACACTGAAGCTTTCTTT
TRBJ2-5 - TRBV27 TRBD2 CASSPLGSGRSGETQYF TGTGCCAGCAGTCCTCTAGGTAGCGGGAGGTCGGGGGAGACCCAGTACTTC
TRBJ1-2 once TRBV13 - CASSFLSAGPNYGYTF TGTGCCAGCAGCTTTCTTTCGGCAGGGCCCAACTATGGCTACACCTTC
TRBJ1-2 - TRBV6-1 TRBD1 CASSAAGGDIANYGYTF TGTGCCAGCAGTGCGGCAGGGGGAGATATAGCTAACTATGGCTACACCTTC
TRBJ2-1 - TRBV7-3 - CASSQPSSYNEQFF TGTGCCAGCAGCCAACCGAGCTCCTACAATGAGCAGTTCTTC
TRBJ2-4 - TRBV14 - CASSQAGGTNIQYF TGTGCCAGCAGCCAAGCCGGAGGGACGAACATTCAGTACTTC
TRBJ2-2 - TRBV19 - CASSIGGVAGELFF TGTGCCAGTAGTATAGGGGGGGTCGCCGGGGAGCTGTTTTTT
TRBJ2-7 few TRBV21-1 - CASSKGGWKDPSYEQYF TGTGCCAGCAGCAAAGGAGGGTGGAAGGACCCCTCCTACGAGCAGTACTTC
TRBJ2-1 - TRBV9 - CASSVASRYNEQFF TGTGCCAGCAGCGTAGCGTCCAGGTACAATGAGCAGTTCTTC
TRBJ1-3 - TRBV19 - CASRVDRYSGNTIYF TGTGCCAGTAGAGTCGACAGGTACTCTGGAAACACCATATATTTT
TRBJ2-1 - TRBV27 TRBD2 CASSASSGNEQFF TGTGCCAGCAGTGCATCTAGCGGCAATGAGCAGTTCTTC
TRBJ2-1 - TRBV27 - CASSFKWEWYNEQFF TGTGCCAGCAGTTTTAAGTGGGAGTGGTACAATGAGCAGTTCTTC
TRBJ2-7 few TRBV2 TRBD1 CASRDRTGTYEQYF TGTGCCAGCAGAGACCGGACAGGGACCTACGAGCAGTACTTC
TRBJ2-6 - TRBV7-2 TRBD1 CASSSKPGQGESGANVLTF TGTGCCAGCAGCTCGAAGCCGGGACAGGGCGAGTCTGGGGCCAACGTCCTGACTTTC
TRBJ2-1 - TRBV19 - CASMAPGTYNEQFF TGTGCCAGTATGGCCCCCGGGACCTACAATGAGCAGTTCTTC
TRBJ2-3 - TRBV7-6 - CASSLVGRDLTDTQYF TGTGCCAGCAGCTTAGTGGGGCGGGACTTGACAGATACGCAGTATTTT
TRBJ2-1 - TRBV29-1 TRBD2 CSVVYGRVDEQFF TGCAGCGTTGTTTACGGGAGGGTCGATGAGCAGTTCTTC
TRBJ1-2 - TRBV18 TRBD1 CASSPTGDYGYTF TGTGCCAGCTCACCTACAGGGGATTATGGCTACACCTTC
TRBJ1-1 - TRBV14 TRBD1 CASSHLLQGEAEAFF TGTGCCAGCAGCCATTTGTTACAGGGGGAGGCTGAAGCTTTCTTT
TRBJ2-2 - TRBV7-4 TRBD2 CASSLELAGNTGELFF TGTGCCAGCAGCTTAGAGTTAGCGGGGAACACCGGGGAGCTGTTTTTT
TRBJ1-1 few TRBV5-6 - CASSPVGQFTEAFF TGTGCCAGCAGCCCGGTTGGGCAGTTCACTGAAGCTTTCTTT
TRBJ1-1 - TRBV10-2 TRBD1 CASRGQGQGKSGNTEAFF TGCGCCAGCAGGGGACAGGGACAGGGGAAAAGTGGGAACACTGAAGCTTTCTTT
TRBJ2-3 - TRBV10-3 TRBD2 CAISALAGRTDTQYF TGTGCCATCAGTGCCTTAGCGGGACGCACAGATACGCAGTATTTT
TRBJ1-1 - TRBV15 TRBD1 CATSQGGRNTEAFF TGTGCCACCAGCCAGGGGGGCAGGAACACTGAAGCTTTCTTT
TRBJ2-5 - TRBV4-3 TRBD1 CASSQAGGQETQYF TGCGCCAGCAGCCAAGCAGGGGGCCAAGAGACCCAGTACTTC
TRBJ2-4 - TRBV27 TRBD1 CASSYPTGGARNIQYF TGTGCCAGCAGTTACCCCACAGGGGGCGCGAGGAACATTCAGTACTTC
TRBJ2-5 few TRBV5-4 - CASSLGGPGIQETQYF TGTGCCAGCAGCTTGGGAGGCCCGGGGATCCAAGAGACCCAGTACTTC
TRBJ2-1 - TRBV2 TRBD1 CASRDRYNEQFF TGTGCCAGCAGGGACAGGTACAATGAGCAGTTCTTC
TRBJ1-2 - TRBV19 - CASSPGGNYGYTF TGTGCCAGTTCTCCAGGTGGGAACTATGGCTACACCTTC
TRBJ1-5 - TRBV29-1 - CSPRPDQPQHF TGCAGCCCGCGTCCCGATCAGCCCCAGCATTTT
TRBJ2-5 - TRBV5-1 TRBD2 CASSPAGGETQYF TGCGCCAGCAGTCCAGCGGGAGGAGAGACCCAGTACTTC
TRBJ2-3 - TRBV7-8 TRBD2 CASSLGVTGGRADTQYF TGTGCCAGCAGCTTAGGGGTGACGGGAGGTAGGGCCGATACGCAGTATTTT
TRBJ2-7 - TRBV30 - CAWGLSYEQYF TGTGCCTGGGGCTTATCCTACGAGCAGTACTTC
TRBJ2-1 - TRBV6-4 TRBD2 CASSDLAGSYNEQFF TGTGCCAGCAGTGACCTAGCGGGCTCCTACAATGAGCAGTTCTTC
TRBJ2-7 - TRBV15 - CATSRDTRGSHEQYF TGTGCCACCAGCAGAGATACGCGGGGCAGCCACGAGCAGTACTTC
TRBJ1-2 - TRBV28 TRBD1 CASTSLRGAAYGYTF TGTGCCAGCACCTCACTCAGGGGGGCAGCTTATGGCTACACCTTC
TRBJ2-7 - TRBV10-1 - CASSVERTAVEQYF TGCGCCAGCAGTGTAGAGCGGACCGCTGTCGAGCAGTACTTC
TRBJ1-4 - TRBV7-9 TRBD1 CASSLGAGQAEKLFF TGTGCCAGCAGCTTAGGGGCGGGACAGGCTGAAAAACTGTTTTTT
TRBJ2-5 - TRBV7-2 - CASSQSGLAETQYF TGTGCCAGCAGCCAGTCGGGACTCGCTGAGACCCAGTACTTC
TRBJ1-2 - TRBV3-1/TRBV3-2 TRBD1 CASSQVWQGDYGYTF TGTGCCAGCAGCCAAGTTTGGCAGGGGGATTATGGCTACACCTTC
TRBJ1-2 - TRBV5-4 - CASSFGQNYGYTF TGTGCCAGCAGTTTCGGACAGAACTATGGCTACACCTTC
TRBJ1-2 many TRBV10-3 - CAIRRNRVTNYGYTF TGTGCCATCAGGCGGAACAGGGTGACTAACTATGGCTACACCTTC
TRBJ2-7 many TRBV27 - CASSLGGSPGEQYF TGTGCCAGCAGTTTAGGGGGCAGCCCGGGGGAGCAGTACTTC
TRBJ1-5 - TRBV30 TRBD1 CAWSTSRNFGTGGHSNQPQHF TGTGCCTGGAGTACCTCCCGAAATTTCGGGACAGGAGGTCATAGCAATCAGCCCCAGCATTTT
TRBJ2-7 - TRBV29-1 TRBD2 CSVVAGDSYEQYF TGCAGCGTTGTAGCGGGAGATTCCTACGAGCAGTACTTC
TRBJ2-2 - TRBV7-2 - CASSAGVRTGELFF TGTGCCAGCAGCGCAGGGGTCAGAACCGGGGAGCTGTTTTTT
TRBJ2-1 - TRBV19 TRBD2 CASSTSGMENEQFF TGTGCCAGCTCCACTAGCGGGATGGAAAATGAGCAGTTCTTC
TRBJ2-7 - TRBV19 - CASSIRPPGEQYF TGTGCCAGTAGTATTCGCCCCCCGGGGGAGCAGTACTTC
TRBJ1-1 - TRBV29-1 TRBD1 CSVESGQLFMGGEAFF TGCAGCGTTGAATCGGGACAGCTATTCATGGGCGGAGAAGCTTTCTTT